These T cell receptor beta chains were read from a single sample in a study of neurological immune-mediated disorders. A single record per CDR3 protein comes from TCRdb applying MiXCR to the 5' RACE reads. The sample has about 55,000 distinct CDR3 sequences; under 5% are singletons. The sample comprised CD4+ T cells from blood. These TCRs come from a woman between 40 and 50 years old with multiple sclerosis. Both conserved end residues are part of each CDR3. The D gene is left open where the match is weak. Some rows mark clone size as missing; the rest say once, few, many or name a class of expanded clone.

TRBV4-2	many	19	TRBD2	TRBJ2-4	CASSQDRTSEDRAKNIQYF	TGTGCCAGCAGCCAAGATCGGACTAGCGAGGACCGTGCCAAAAACATTCAGTACTTC
TRBV5-6	many	15	TRBD2	TRBJ2-1	CASSTRGGSYNEQFF	TGTGCCAGCAGTACTCGCGGGGGGTCCTACAATGAGCAGTTCTTC
TRBV29-1	many	14	-	TRBJ1-2	CSAHSGGSKVGYTF	TGCAGCGCCCATAGTGGGGGCTCGAAGGTTGGCTACACCTTC
TRBV25-1	many	13	TRBD1	TRBJ2-3	CASSEFAGQAMYF	TGTGCCAGCAGTGAATTCGCGGGACAGGCGATGTATTTT
TRBV3-1	many	15	-	TRBJ1-1	CASSRADTLNTEAFF	TGTGCCAGCAGCCGAGCCGACACCCTGAACACTGAAGCTTTCTTT
TRBV3-1	-	12	-	TRBJ1-2	CASSQAYYGYTF	TGTGCCAGCAGCCAAGCGTACTATGGCTACACCTTC
TRBV24-1	many	12	-	TRBJ1-2	CATSEDNYGYTF	TGTGCCACCAGTGAGGATAACTATGGCTACACCTTC
TRBV3-1	many	12	-	TRBJ1-1	CASSQRGAGAFF	TGTGCCAGCAGCCAAAGGGGGGCTGGGGCTTTCTTT
TRBV5-1	many	14	TRBD2	TRBJ2-3	CASSLSGGVDTQYF	TGCGCCAGCAGCTTGAGCGGGGGGGTAGATACGCAGTATTTT
TRBV6-5	many	14	TRBD1	TRBJ2-1	CASNSGQGHAEQFF	TGTGCCAGCAACTCCGGACAGGGCCACGCTGAGCAGTTCTTC
TRBV6-5	many	12	-	TRBJ2-2	CASSQITGELFF	TGTGCCAGCAGTCAGATAACCGGGGAGCTGTTTTTT
TRBV11-2	many	16	-	TRBJ2-2	CASSLGWGGEAGELFF	TGTGCCAGCAGCTTAGGGTGGGGGGGCGAGGCCGGGGAGCTGTTTTTT
TRBV2	many	16	-	TRBJ1-5	CASREGGSGGNQPQHF	TGTGCCAGCAGGGAGGGGGGGAGTGGCGGCAATCAGCCCCAGCATTTT
TRBV7-9	many	16	-	TRBJ2-6	CASRHRVYSGANVLTF	TGTGCCAGCAGGCACAGGGTTTACTCTGGGGCCAACGTCCTGACTTTC
TRBV6-2/TRBV6-3	many	14	-	TRBJ1-1	CASSPLSRGTEAFF	TGTGCCAGCAGCCCTCTTTCTCGTGGCACTGAAGCTTTCTTT
TRBV10-3	once	14	TRBD1	TRBJ2-7	CAISESGQVYEQYF	TGTGCCATCAGTGAGTCCGGACAGGTCTACGAGCAGTACTTC
TRBV5-1	many	14	TRBD1	TRBJ1-1	CASSPGQAYTEAFF	TGCGCCAGCAGCCCTGGACAGGCCTACACTGAAGCTTTCTTT
TRBV20-1	many	14	-	TRBJ2-3	CSANQWRGTDTQYF	TGCAGTGCTAACCAGTGGAGAGGCACAGATACGCAGTATTTT
TRBV7-2	many	13	-	TRBJ1-1	CADGKTGTTEAFF	TGCGCTGATGGTAAAACAGGGACCACTGAAGCTTTCTTT
TRBV6-1	many	15	-	TRBJ2-1	CASSEGLAHYNEQFF	TGTGCCAGCAGTGAAGGGCTAGCCCACTACAATGAGCAGTTCTTC
TRBV12-3/TRBV12-4	many	13	-	TRBJ1-4	CASSFGGNEKLFF	TGTGCCAGCAGTTTTGGTGGGAATGAAAAACTGTTTTTT
TRBV5-1	many	14	-	TRBJ1-1	CASSPTQPNTEAFF	TGCGCCAGCAGCCCGACTCAACCGAACACTGAAGCTTTCTTT
TRBV20-1	many	14	-	TRBJ1-5	CSAGQSNSNQPQHF	TGCAGTGCTGGACAGTCAAATAGCAATCAGCCCCAGCATTTT
TRBV6-6	many	15	TRBD2	TRBJ2-3	CASSASGGRTDTQYF	TGTGCCAGCTCCGCTAGCGGGGGGAGGACAGATACGCAGTATTTT
TRBV2	many	16	TRBD2	TRBJ2-3	CASRSRLAEATDTQYF	TGTGCCAGCAGAAGTCGACTAGCGGAGGCCACAGATACGCAGTATTTT
TRBV3-1	many	13	-	TRBJ1-1	CASSQDRVTEAFF	TGTGCCAGCAGCCAAGACCGGGTCACTGAAGCTTTCTTT
TRBV29-1	many	14	-	TRBJ1-2	CSATASQGNYGYTF	TGCAGCGCTACCGCTTCTCAGGGCAACTATGGCTACACCTTC
TRBV7-9	many	12	-	TRBJ2-2	CASSIETGELFF	TGTGCCAGCAGCATCGAAACCGGGGAGCTGTTTTTT